This is a list of T cell receptor beta chains from one sample in a study of blood T cell repertoires in COVID-19. The assay was immunoSEQ multiplex PCR, and TCRdb's table has in-frame clones only and misses some. The profile shows about 210,000 clones, under 95% of them singletons. The sample consisted of peripheral blood. The receptors come from a man aged 25-45 years with acute or convalescent COVID-19. The CDR3 runs from the conserved cysteine through the conserved F or W. Fields, in order: D gene, J gene, V gene, clone size, CDR3 protein, CDR3 DNA. D genes are given only for firm matches. A row's size may be missing; if present it is once, few, many or a size class.

d_gene: NA
j_gene: TRBJ1-6
v_gene: TRBV3-1/TRBV3-2
abundance: once
CDR3aa: CASSRDREPLHF
CDR3nt: TGTGCCAGCAGTCGCGACCGGGAACCCCTCCACTTT

d_gene: NA
j_gene: TRBJ1-3
v_gene: TRBV6-5
abundance: NA
CDR3aa: CASSPQGNTIYF
CDR3nt: TGTGCCAGCAGCCCACAGGGAAACACCATATATTTT

d_gene: NA
j_gene: TRBJ1-3
v_gene: TRBV30
abundance: NA
CDR3aa: CAWSGGQETASSGNTIYF
CDR3nt: TGTGCCTGGAGTGGAGGTCAGGAGACAGCCAGCTCTGGAAACACCATATATTTT

d_gene: NA
j_gene: TRBJ1-1
v_gene: TRBV4-2
abundance: NA
CDR3aa: CASSQAFRARDTEAFF
CDR3nt: TGTGCCAGCAGCCAAGCCTTTCGGGCCCGGGATACTGAAGCTTTCTTT

d_gene: TRBD2
j_gene: TRBJ2-3
v_gene: TRBV5-1
abundance: NA
CDR3aa: CASSRPSGSSTDTQYF
CDR3nt: TGCGCCAGCAGCCGGCCTAGCGGGTCCAGCACAGATACGCAGTATTTT

d_gene: TRBD1
j_gene: TRBJ1-4
v_gene: TRBV5-8
abundance: NA
CDR3aa: CARGRGQVGEKLFF
CDR3nt: TGTGCCCGGGGCAGGGGGCAAGTTGGTGAAAAACTGTTTTTT

d_gene: NA
j_gene: TRBJ1-1
v_gene: TRBV4-1
abundance: NA
CDR3aa: CASSLVTDPNTEAFF
CDR3nt: TGCGCCAGCAGCCTCGTGACAGATCCGAACACTGAAGCTTTCTTT

d_gene: TRBD1
j_gene: TRBJ1-3
v_gene: TRBV6-5
abundance: NA
CDR3aa: CASSRATGAGNTIYF
CDR3nt: TGTGCCAGCAGCCGCGCGACAGGGGCTGGAAACACCATATATTTT

d_gene: TRBD2
j_gene: TRBJ2-7
v_gene: TRBV28
abundance: NA
CDR3aa: CASSLVLAGSSYEQYF
CDR3nt: TGTGCCAGCAGTTTAGTCCTAGCGGGGAGCTCCTACGAGCAGTACTTC

d_gene: NA
j_gene: TRBJ2-2
v_gene: TRBV12-5
abundance: NA
CDR3aa: CASGLLDSTGELFF
CDR3nt: TGTGCTAGTGGTTTATTGGACAGCACCGGGGAGCTGTTTTTT

d_gene: NA
j_gene: TRBJ2-3
v_gene: TRBV14
abundance: NA
CDR3aa: CASSSRQLSSTDTQYF
CDR3nt: TGTGCCAGCAGCTCCCGACAACTCTCTAGCACAGATACGCAGTATTTT

d_gene: NA
j_gene: TRBJ1-5
v_gene: TRBV2
abundance: NA
CDR3aa: CASSEERVQSGNQPQHF
CDR3nt: TGTGCCAGCAGTGAAGAGAGGGTCCAATCGGGCAATCAGCCCCAGCATTTT

d_gene: NA
j_gene: TRBJ2-5
v_gene: TRBV19
abundance: NA
CDR3aa: CASSTGPGLGETQYF
CDR3nt: TGTGCCAGTAGTACCGGACCGGGACTCGGGGAGACCCAGTACTTC

d_gene: NA
j_gene: TRBJ2-5
v_gene: TRBV18
abundance: NA
CDR3aa: CASSLVRETQYF
CDR3nt: TGTGCCAGCTCACTAGTAAGAGAGACCCAGTACTTC

d_gene: NA
j_gene: TRBJ1-1
v_gene: TRBV3-1/TRBV3-2
abundance: NA
CDR3aa: CASSQGSWGSEAFF
CDR3nt: TGTGCCAGCAGCCAAGGATCCTGGGGCTCTGAAGCTTTCTTT

d_gene: TRBD2
j_gene: TRBJ2-1
v_gene: TRBV19
abundance: NA
CDR3aa: CASSTSGAHNEQFF
CDR3nt: TGTGCCAGTAGCACTAGCGGGGCCCACAATGAGCAGTTCTTC

d_gene: NA
j_gene: TRBJ1-4
v_gene: TRBV19
abundance: NA
CDR3aa: CASNAPGANEKLFF
CDR3nt: TGTGCCAGTAACGCCCCCGGGGCTAATGAAAAACTGTTTTTT

d_gene: NA
j_gene: TRBJ1-4
v_gene: TRBV3-1/TRBV3-2
abundance: once
CDR3aa: CASSQDIGGANEKLFF
CDR3nt: TGTGCCAGCAGCCAAGATATCGGGGGTGCTAATGAAAAACTGTTTTTT

d_gene: TRBD2
j_gene: TRBJ2-1
v_gene: TRBV5-1
abundance: NA
CDR3aa: CASSPGLAGSYNEQFF
CDR3nt: TGCGCCAGCAGCCCAGGACTAGCGGGATCCTACAATGAGCAGTTCTTC

d_gene: NA
j_gene: TRBJ2-3
v_gene: TRBV28
abundance: NA
CDR3aa: CASSLGGASTDTQYF
CDR3nt: TGTGCCAGCAGTTTGGGCGGGGCTAGCACAGATACGCAGTATTTT

d_gene: TRBD1
j_gene: TRBJ2-1
v_gene: TRBV10-1
abundance: NA
CDR3aa: CASSDTGGNEQFF
CDR3nt: TGCGCCAGCAGTGATACAGGGGGCAATGAGCAGTTCTTC

d_gene: NA
j_gene: TRBJ2-1
v_gene: TRBV20-1
abundance: once
CDR3aa: CSASRGQYNEQFF
CDR3nt: TGCAGTGCTAGTCGGGGTCAATACAATGAGCAGTTCTTC

d_gene: NA
j_gene: TRBJ2-1
v_gene: TRBV12-5
abundance: NA
CDR3aa: CASGLGEGVYNEQFF
CDR3nt: TGTGCTAGTGGTTTAGGGGAGGGGGTTTACAATGAGCAGTTCTTC

d_gene: NA
j_gene: TRBJ1-1
v_gene: TRBV6-5
abundance: NA
CDR3aa: CASSSRDEAFF
CDR3nt: TGTGCCAGCAGCTCACGGGATGAAGCTTTCTTT

d_gene: NA
j_gene: TRBJ2-7
v_gene: TRBV28
abundance: NA
CDR3aa: CASRNSGASYEQYF
CDR3nt: TGTGCCAGCAGGAATTCAGGGGCCTCCTACGAGCAGTACTTC

d_gene: TRBD1
j_gene: TRBJ2-7
v_gene: TRBV4-1
abundance: once
CDR3aa: CASSQDGTGGPLDF
CDR3nt: TGCGCCAGCAGCCAAGACGGGACAGGGGGTCCTTTGGACTTC

d_gene: NA
j_gene: TRBJ2-1
v_gene: TRBV12-3/TRBV12-4
abundance: NA
CDR3aa: CASSPEYNEQFF
CDR3nt: TGTGCCAGCAGTCCAGAATACAATGAGCAGTTCTTC

d_gene: TRBD2
j_gene: TRBJ2-1
v_gene: TRBV28
abundance: NA
CDR3aa: CASTLIAGGYNEQFF
CDR3nt: TGTGCCAGCACCTTAATAGCGGGAGGTTACAATGAGCAGTTCTTC

d_gene: NA
j_gene: TRBJ1-2
v_gene: TRBV4-1
abundance: NA
CDR3aa: CASSLSDSWNYGYTF
CDR3nt: TGCGCCAGCAGCCTATCAGATTCTTGGAACTATGGCTACACCTTC

d_gene: NA
j_gene: TRBJ2-3
v_gene: TRBV5-1
abundance: NA
CDR3aa: CASSPGTDTQYF
CDR3nt: TGCGCCAGCAGCCCAGGGACAGATACGCAGTATTTT